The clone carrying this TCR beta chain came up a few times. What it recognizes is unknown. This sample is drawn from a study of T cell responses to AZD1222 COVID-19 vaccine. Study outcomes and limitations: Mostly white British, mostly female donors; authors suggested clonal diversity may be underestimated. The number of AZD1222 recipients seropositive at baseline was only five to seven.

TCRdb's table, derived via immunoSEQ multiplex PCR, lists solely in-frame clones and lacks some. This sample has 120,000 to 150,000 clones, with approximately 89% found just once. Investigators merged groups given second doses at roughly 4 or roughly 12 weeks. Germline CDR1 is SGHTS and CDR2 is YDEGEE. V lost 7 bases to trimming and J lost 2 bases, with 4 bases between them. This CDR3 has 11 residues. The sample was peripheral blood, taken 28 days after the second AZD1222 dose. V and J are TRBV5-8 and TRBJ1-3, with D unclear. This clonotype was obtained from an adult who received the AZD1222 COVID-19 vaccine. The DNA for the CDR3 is TGTGCCAGCCACGCTGGAAACACCATATATTTT. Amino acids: CASHAGNTIYF.